The 27 T cell receptor beta chains in this list originate from one sample, sequenced in a study of T cells in women clearing cervical HPV infection (dated by TCRdb to between 2018 and 2020). Libraries were built with the immunoSEQ multiplex PCR assay. TCRdb obtained this table from immuneACCESS and retained in-frame rearrangements with V and J assigned. These tables miss some clones; where compared with another copy, unresolved V genes account for less than half of the shortfall, and the remainder is unexplained. The sample's table covers approximately 34,000 clones. The leading ten clones occupy about 1.5% of the sample. The specimen sequenced was blood buffy coat. Receptors originate from a woman between 18 and 75 years old with a cervical HPV16 infection that either progressed to CIN3+ or cleared (not recorded which).

Note on this clone: The observed sequence ends 3 residues before the CDR3 terminus, with the missing tail filled in from the germline J gene. The V gene is TRBV6-2 or TRBV6-3, the J gene TRBJ2-1; D perhaps matches TRBD1 (5 bases). The V gene lost 6 bases and the J gene lost 1 base, with 13 bases spanning the gap. CDR1 and CDR2 (germline): MNHEY, SVGEGT. This CDR3 comprises 15 residues. CDR3 DNA, as far as it was read: TGTGCCAGCAGAAGTGACAGCAAATCCTACAATGAG. Amino acid sequence: CASRSDSKSYNE. From start to end, the CDR3 is CASRSDSKSYNEQFF.

The CDR3 protein is CASSPDRTGANVLTF. CDR3 DNA (partial): TGTGCCAGCAGCCCGGACAGGACTGGGGCCAACGTC. This chain links TRBV7-2 with TRBJ2-6; 7 bases fit TRBD1. Read sequence stops 3 residues before the CDR3 end, and the germline J gene provides the missing end. The germline V gene encodes CDR1 SGHTA and CDR2 FQGNSA. V lost 5 bases, J lost 2 bases, and 3 bases stayed unmatched. The CDR3 length is 15 residues.

A remark on this clone: The read ends 3 residues shy of where the CDR3 ends; the end is completed using the germline J gene. This chain links TRBV20-1 with TRBJ2-1; TRBD1 aligns across 9 bases. This CDR3 spans 13 amino acids. The trim removed 6 bases at V and 4 bases at J, leaving 4 bases unmatched. The germline CDR1 and CDR2 sequences are DFQATT and SNEGSKA (reference sequence). CDR3 DNA, as far as it was read: TGCAGTGCCCTGACAGGGGGTTACAATGAG. Protein sequence: CSALTGGYNE. The whole CDR3 is CSALTGGYNEQFF.

In regard to this clone: Sequencing ends 3 residues short of the CDR3 end; the germline J gene provides the rest. The chain employs TRBV19 and TRBJ1-4; 7 bases are a match to TRBD1. The CDR3 length is 16 residues. In germline, CDR1 is LNHDA, CDR2 SQIVND (reference sequence). The part of the CDR3 DNA that was read is TGTGCCAGTAGTATAGATCCGGGACAGCTCAATTCACCA. Its translation: CASSIDPGQLNSP. The full CDR3 protein is CASSIDPGQLNSPLFF.

Notes on this clone: The CDR3 end is not reached by the read, which stops 3 residues before it; the germline J gene fills it in. The rearrangement links TRBV5-1 to TRBJ2-3; TRBD1 matches at 10 bases. Germline CDR1 reads SGHRS; CDR2 reads YFSETQ. The CDR3 runs 14 residues. The chain's CDR3 is CASSFRSDRGSQYF. Partial CDR3 DNA: TGCGCCAGCAGCTTTCGATCGGACAGGGGGTCG.

About this clone itself: The observed sequence ends 3 residues before the CDR3 terminus, with the missing tail filled in from the germline J gene. The chain links TRBV20-1 to TRBJ1-3; TRBD1 might be the D (5 bases). CDR3 length: 14 amino acids. With 2 bases removed from V and 1 base from J, the gap between germline ends came to 9 bases. Looked up from germline, CDR1 is DFQATT and CDR2 is SNEGSKA (reference sequence). CDR3 sequence: CSARRAGSGNTIYF. The sequenced part of the CDR3 DNA is TGCAGTGCTAGACGGGCAGGGTCTGGAAACACC.

About this clone: The read is 3 residues too short to cover the CDR3 end, so that end is filled in from the germline J gene. V usage is TRBV2 and J usage is TRBJ2-7, with TRBD1 identical over 11 bases. Germline V gene sequence: CDR1 SNHLY, CDR2 FYNNEI. The CDR3 length is 14 residues. Trimming at V came to 5 bases and at J to 2 bases, leaving 2 bases not matched to a gene. The covered CDR3 bases are TGTGCCAGCAGTCCGGGACAGGGGGCCTACGAG. Its translation is CASSPGQGAYE. The CDR3 in its entirety is CASSPGQGAYEQYF.

Comments on this clone: With the read ending 3 residues before the CDR3 end, the germline J gene is used to fill in that end. The gene calls are TRBV19 and TRBJ2-2; D may be TRBD2 (5 bases). The CDR3 loop spans 13 amino acids. V was trimmed by 11 bases and J by 6 bases, leaving 16 bases between them. CDR1 is LNHDA and CDR2 is SQIVND in the germline V gene (reference sequence). The CDR3 sequence: CASSSSRAGELFF. The sequenced part of the CDR3 DNA is TGTGCCTCAAGCAGCTCGAGGGCCGGGGAG. Supplemented by reference TRBV19 and TRBJ2-2, the full variable domain reads DGGITQSPKYLFRKEGQNVTLSCEQNLNHDAMYWYRQDPGQGLRLIYYSQIVNDFQKGDIAEGYSVSREKKESFPLTVTSAQKNPTAFYLCASSSSRAGELFFGEGSRLTVL.

Comments on this clone: Read data end 3 residues before the CDR3 end; the end is taken from the germline J gene. The V call is TRBV18, the J call TRBJ1-3; D ambiguous. V was pared by 3 bases and J by 0 bases, with 9 bases between. Germline loops: CDR1 KGHSH, CDR2 LQKENI. This CDR3 contains 15 residues. CDR3 loop: CASSPRQISGNTIYF. CDR3 DNA (partial): TGTGCCAGCTCACCCCGCCAGATCTCTGGAAACACC.

A word on this clone: The observed sequence ends 3 residues before the CDR3 terminus, with the missing tail filled in from the germline J gene. The chain has TRBV18 and TRBJ2-4; 8 bases match TRBD1. The CDR3 length is 15 residues. In germline, CDR1 is KGHSH, CDR2 LQKENI. Trimming cost V 3 bases and J 8 bases; bases outside gene matches: 9. The CDR3 spells CASSPRTGILDIQYF. The CDR3 bases that were read are TGTGCCAGCTCACCCCGGACAGGGATCTTGGACATT.

Notes on this clone: The DNA ends 3 residues before the CDR3 does, and the rest of the CDR3 is filled in from the germline J gene. J is TRBJ2-7 and V is TRBV5-6; 9 bases line up with TRBD1. Germline values: CDR1 SGHDT, CDR2 YYEEEE. The CDR3 is 14 residues long. V gave up 2 bases and J gave up 2 bases; unmatched junction bases: 2. This CDR3 reads CASSLGTGTYEQYF. The CDR3 bases that were read are TGTGCCAGCAGCTTAGGGACAGGGACCTACGAG.

Comment on this clone: Read sequence stops 3 residues before the CDR3 end, and the germline J gene provides the missing end. The J gene is TRBJ2-2, the V gene TRBV5-1; the D gene is possibly TRBD2 (6 bases). The CDR3 loop spans 15 amino acids. Germline lookup yields CDR1 SGHRS and CDR2 YFSETQ. Trimming pared 1 base from V and 7 bases from J, leaving 14 bases between. The CDR3 is CASSLTAGTGGELFF. Partial CDR3 DNA: TGCGCCAGCAGCTTGACAGCGGGTACTGGCGGGGAG.

Details on this clone: The read ends 3 residues before the CDR3 terminus; that terminus is restored from the germline J gene. The V call is TRBV7-8, the J call TRBJ2-7; TRBD2 might be the D (5 bases). CDR1 is SGHVS, CDR2 FQNEAQ, per germline. The ends were cut back, 5 bases at V and 0 bases at J, with 11 bases in the middle. The CDR3 consists of 14 residues. The CDR3 DNA, read in part, is TGTGCCAGCAGCCGGACTTACCGCTCCTACGAG. It translates to CASSRTYRSYE. The complete CDR3 reads CASSRTYRSYEQYF.

As for this clone: The read finishes 3 residues shy of the CDR3 end, and the germline J gene is used to complete it. V gene TRBV2 combines with J gene TRBJ2-2, with TRBD1 matching over 8 bases. CDR1 is SNHLY and CDR2 is FYNNEI in the germline V gene. The CDR3 is made up of 13 amino acids. Here the CDR3 reads CASSYRGNSPLFF. The CDR3 DNA, read in part, is TGTGCCAGCAGCTACAGGGGGAATTCACCG.

Comment on this clone: The read is 3 residues too short to cover the CDR3 end, so that end is filled in from the germline J gene. The chain recombines TRBV18 with TRBJ1-2, with TRBD1 as a possible D gene (5 bases). CDR1 and CDR2 (germline): KGHSH, LQKENI. Trimming took 6 bases from V and 6 from J, leaving 11 bases between them. The CDR3 loop spans 12 amino acids. CDR3 sequence: CASSATEHGYTF. The sequenced part of the CDR3 DNA is TGTGCCAGCTCTGCGACAGAGCATGGC.

In the case of this clone: The read terminates 3 residues before the CDR3 end, so the remaining end is supplied by the germline J gene. The V call is TRBV19, the J call TRBJ2-1, with TRBD2 matching over 13 bases. Trimming at V came to 4 bases and at J to 6 bases, leaving 18 bases not matched to a gene. The CDR3 runs to 20 residues. The germline CDR1 and CDR2 sequences are LNHDA and SQIVND (reference sequence). CDR3 sequence reads: CASSTSPNRLLAGGPNEQFF. The CDR3 bases that were read are TGTGCCAGTAGTACGTCCCCAAACCGATTACTAGCGGGAGGGCCCAATGAG. Together with reference TRBV19 and TRBJ2-1, the CDR3 gives the full variable domain: DGGITQSPKYLFRKEGQNVTLSCEQNLNHDAMYWYRQDPGQGLRLIYYSQIVNDFQKGDIAEGYSVSREKKESFPLTVTSAQKNPTAFYLCASSTSPNRLLAGGPNEQFFGPGTRLTVL.

As to this clone: The read falls 3 residues short of the CDR3 end, and the missing part is taken from the germline J gene. The chain uses TRBV28 and TRBJ1-1, with unresolved D. Between the trimmed V and J ends, which lost 2 bases and 3 bases, there was a span of 10 bases. Per germline, CDR1 MDHEN and CDR2 SYDVKM. The CDR3 is made up of 14 amino acids. CDR3 DNA (partial): TGTGCCAGCAGTTTACGAGCTAGGCACACTGAA. The encoded protein is CASSLRARHTE. In full, the CDR3 is CASSLRARHTEAFF.

Regarding this clone: The CDR3 goes on 3 residues after the read ends, and that part is filled in from the germline J gene. The chain uses TRBV5-1 and TRBJ2-3; TRBD1 might be the D (6 bases). The V gene lost 4 bases and the J gene lost 6 bases, with 12 bases spanning the gap. This CDR3 contains 13 residues. CDR1 is SGHRS and CDR2 is YFSETQ in the germline V gene. The CDR3 is CASSRQGKDTQYF. Partial CDR3 DNA: TGCGCCAGCAGCCGCCAGGGGAAGGATACG. Variable domain in full (rest from reference TRBV5-1 and TRBJ2-3): KAGVTQTPRYLIKTRGQQVTLSCSPISGHRSVSWYQQTPGQGLQFLFEYFSETQRNKGNFPGRFSGRQFSNSRSEMNVSTLELGDSALYLCASSRQGKDTQYFGPGTRLTVL.

On this clone itself: The read comes to an end 3 residues before the CDR3 does, leaving the germline J gene to fill in the end. This sequence joins TRBV12-5 and TRBJ2-4; D is unclear. Trimming left V 4 bases short and J 9 bases short, with 16 bases between. Germline V lookup: CDR1 LGHNT, CDR2 FRNRAP. This CDR3 has 14 amino acids. CDR3 DNA, as far as it was read: TGTGCTAGTGGTTCCGCCGGGTCTGGTGGCATT. Translating gives CASGSAGSGGI. In full, the CDR3 reads CASGSAGSGGIQYF.

Regarding this clone: The CDR3 is cut off 3 residues early in the read; its end comes from the germline J gene. This chain uses TRBV19 with TRBJ1-5, with D possibly matching TRBD1 (6 bases). This CDR3 spans 13 amino acids. Trimming shortened V by 8 bases and J by 6 bases, and 14 bases separated the two germline ends. Germline CDR1 LNHDA, CDR2 SQIVND (reference sequence). This CDR3 is CASLGGLSQPQHF. The covered CDR3 bases are TGTGCCAGTCTCGGGGGGCTGAGTCAGCCC.

Comments on this clone: The read gets to within 3 residues of the CDR3 end, and the germline J gene fills in the rest. The chain employs TRBV5-1 and TRBJ2-7; TRBD1 might be the D (5 bases). The CDR3 contains 14 residues. Trimming took off 3 bases at V and 0 bases at J, with 10 bases between the two ends. Germline V gene sequence: CDR1 SGHRS, CDR2 YFSETQ. CDR3 protein: CASSSGMGSYEQYF. The DNA read from the CDR3 is TGCGCCAGCAGCTCAGGGATGGGCTCCTACGAG.

With regard to this clone: The read halts 3 residues ahead of the CDR3 end, with the missing end drawn from the germline J gene. This chain joins TRBV2 and TRBJ1-4, with TRBD1 identical over 7 bases. The CDR3 has 14 residues. The trim removed 6 bases at V and 7 bases at J, leaving 8 bases unmatched. Per the germline V gene, CDR1 is SNHLY and CDR2 is FYNNEI. CDR3 bases read: TGTGCCAGCAGCGGACAGGCCCACGCTGAAAAA. Its protein product is CASSGQAHAEK. The entire CDR3 protein is CASSGQAHAEKLFF.

As regards this clone: Read coverage stops 3 residues before the CDR3 terminus; the germline J gene supplies the remainder. This chain uses TRBV2 with TRBJ2-3; 10 bases are shared with TRBD2. CDR3 size: 15 residues. After removal of 4 bases from V and 2 bases from J, the junction contained 3 bases not matched to a gene. From germline, CDR1 is SNHLY and CDR2 FYNNEI. CDR3 DNA, as far as it was read: TGTGCCAGCAGTGCCCTAGCGGGGGACACAGATACG. Translated: CASSALAGDTDT. The full CDR3 protein reads CASSALAGDTDTQYF.

Notes on this clone: Read data end 3 residues before the CDR3 end; the end is taken from the germline J gene. This sequence joins TRBV30 and TRBJ1-5, with TRBD1 matching 8 bases. Germline values: CDR1 GTSNPN, CDR2 SVGIG (reference sequence). The CDR3 extends over 15 amino acids. V was pared by 4 bases and J by 7 bases, with 12 bases of the junction left unmatched. CDR3 bases read: TGTGCCTGGACCCGGAGAGACAGGGGTTTGCAGCCC. Translated: CAWTRRDRGLQP. The entire CDR3 is CAWTRRDRGLQPQHF.

In the case of this clone: The observed sequence ends 3 residues before the CDR3 terminus, with the missing tail filled in from the germline J gene. V gene TRBV19 combines with J gene TRBJ2-4; tentative D call: TRBD1 (5 bases). Trimming removed 8 bases at V and 0 bases at J, with 23 bases between. CDR3 size: 18 residues. The germline CDR1 and CDR2 sequences are LNHDA and SQIVND (reference sequence). The CDR3 is CASPLVGRPRIAKNIQYF. The covered CDR3 bases are TGTGCCAGTCCCCTGGTGGGGCGGCCCCGAATAGCCAAAAACATT.

As for this clone: Coverage ceases 3 residues before the CDR3 finishes, and the germline J gene fills in the end. The J gene is TRBJ2-7, the V gene TRBV5-1; D not certain. CDR3 length: 13 residues. The germline V and J ends were trimmed by 4 bases and 4 bases, with 12 bases remaining between them. Germline V gene sequence: CDR1 SGHRS, CDR2 YFSETQ. The CDR3 spells CASSVAGFYEQYF. CDR3 DNA, as far as it was read: TGCGCCAGCAGCGTTGCAGGATTTTACGAG.

The sequenced part of the CDR3 DNA is TGTGCCAGCTCAGACCGGGACAATCTCTACGAG. Translating it yields CASSDRDNLYE. The CDR3 as a whole reads CASSDRDNLYEQYF. The chain is built from TRBV18 and TRBJ2-7, with D perhaps TRBD1 (6 bases). The read gets to within 3 residues of the CDR3 end, and the germline J gene fills in the rest. The CDR3 has 14 amino acids. Germline CDR1 KGHSH, CDR2 LQKENI. Between the trimmed V and J ends, which lost 5 bases and 3 bases, there was a span of 14 bases.